These 31 T cell receptor beta chains share one sample of origin, sequenced in a study of blood T cell repertoires in COVID-19. Some clones are missing from TCRdb's copy, which holds only in-frame ones; the method was immunoSEQ multiplex PCR. This table holds roughly 700,000 clones, about 90% found once. Sequencing used peripheral blood. The receptors originated from a woman between 18 and 29 years old with acute or convalescent COVID-19.

This clone was detected only a few times. The V gene is TRBV19, the J gene TRBJ1-4; D ambiguous. The ends were cut back, 3 bases at V and 12 bases at J, with 11 bases in the middle. This CDR3 comprises 12 residues. CDR1 and CDR2 (germline): LNHDA, SQIVND (reference sequence). CDR3 in amino acids: CASSIAGLELFF. Here the CDR3 DNA reads TGTGCCAGTAGTATTGCCGGACTTGAACTGTTTTTT. Full variable domain (rest looked up from reference TRBV19 and TRBJ1-4): DGGITQSPKYLFRKEGQNVTLSCEQNLNHDAMYWYRQDPGQGLRLIYYSQIVNDFQKGDIAEGYSVSREKKESFPLTVTSAQKNPTAFYLCASSIAGLELFFGSGTQLSVL.

The chain uses TRBV2 and TRBJ1-5; 9 nucleotides match TRBD1. V lost 2 bases and J lost 3; bases outside the gene matches: 5. The CDR3 totals 16 residues. Germline CDR1 and CDR2: SNHLY and FYNNEI. CDR3 in DNA: TGTGCCAGCAGTGAATACAGGGGGCAATACAATCAGCCCCAGCATTTT. This sequence encodes CASSEYRGQYNQPQHF.

J is TRBJ1-2 and V is TRBV5-1; D might be TRBD1 (6 bases). The CDR3 runs 14 residues. Trimming took off 3 bases at V and 5 bases at J, with 14 bases between the two ends. Germline assignment: CDR1 SGHRS and CDR2 YFSETQ. The CDR3 spells CASSWPGGRYGYTF. The DNA for the CDR3 is TGCGCCAGCAGCTGGCCGGGGGGCAGATATGGCTACACCTTC.

V and J are TRBV4-1 and TRBJ1-1; 8 positions match TRBD1. Germline V gives CDR1 MGHRA, CDR2 YSYEKL. This CDR3 has 15 residues. V shed 1 base and J 1 base; nucleotides not matched to a gene: 2. The CDR3 here is CASSQGQGANTEAFF. The CDR3 DNA reads TGCGCCAGCAGCCAAGGTCAGGGGGCGAACACTGAAGCTTTCTTT.

J is TRBJ2-7 and V is TRBV5-1; D might be TRBD1 (6 bases). The CDR3 has 13 amino acids. Germline assignment: CDR1 SGHRS and CDR2 YFSETQ. Trimming pared 7 bases from V and 4 bases from J, leaving 15 bases between. The CDR3: CASHGQKKYEQYF. CDR3 in DNA: TGCGCCAGCCACGGACAGAAGAAATACGAGCAGTACTTC.

This clone was observed a few times. This sequence joins TRBV4-1 and TRBJ2-2; 7 nucleotides agree with TRBD1. After removal of 0 bases from V and 7 bases from J, the junction contained 8 bases not matched to a gene. CDR1 is MGHRA, CDR2 YSYEKL, per germline. This CDR3 region has 16 residues. In DNA form, the CDR3 reads TGCGCCAGCAGCCAAGAAGAGGGGGCGAGGAGCGGGGAGCTGTTTTTT. Protein product: CASSQEEGARSGELFF.

The gene calls are TRBV15 and TRBJ2-2; D is perhaps TRBD2 (5 bases). Trimming cost V 7 bases and J 5 bases, with 20 bases left between them. Per the germline V gene, CDR1 is LNHNV and CDR2 is YYDKDF (reference sequence). The CDR3 is 16 residues long. CDR3 residues: CATMRARLGGTGELFF. CDR3 in DNA: TGTGCCACCATGAGAGCTAGGCTCGGCGGGACCGGGGAGCTGTTTTTT.

This clone was seen a single time. V usage is TRBV5-6 and J usage is TRBJ2-7; no clear D. V was shortened by 2 bases and J by 5 bases, with 8 bases between the two germline ends. Germline CDR1 SGHDT, CDR2 YYEEEE. The CDR3 consists of 12 residues. The CDR3 DNA reads TGTGCCAGCAGCTTTGCGTTCCACGAGCAGTACTTC. Translated: CASSFAFHEQYF.

The chain is built from TRBV24-1 and TRBJ1-2; D remains ambiguous. Germline V lookup: CDR1 KGHDR, CDR2 SFDVKD. The CDR3 contains 13 residues. Trimming removed 6 bases from V and 3 bases from J, with 10 bases in between. The CDR3, as DNA: TGTGCCACCAGTCAGGAAGGTCACTATGGCTACACCTTC. This sequence encodes CATSQEGHYGYTF.

Turning to this clone: Other DNA sequences in the same sample also yield this CDR3. The chain carries TRBV5-1 and TRBJ1-5; 11 bases map to TRBD1. With V trimmed by 4 bases and J by 6 bases, 3 bases remained unmatched. Germline V gives CDR1 SGHRS, CDR2 YFSETQ. CDR3 length: 14 amino acids. The CDR3 bases are TGCGCCAGCAGCACCGGGACAGGGGGTCAGCCCCAGCATTTT. Its protein is CASSTGTGGQPQHF.

The chain is built from TRBV11-1 and TRBJ1-4; 7 bases are a match to TRBD1. CDR1 is SGHAT, CDR2 FQDESV, per germline (reference sequence). The CDR3 has 15 amino acids. V lost 4 bases, J lost 4 bases, and 6 bases stayed unmatched. The CDR3 here is CASSSTGKVNEKLFF. DNA of the CDR3: TGTGCCAGCAGCTCGACAGGGAAGGTTAATGAAAAACTGTTTTTT.

In DNA, the CDR3 is TGTGCCACCAGTGACCTAGACAGGGAGAACTATGGCTACACCTTC. This translates into CATSDLDRENYGYTF. The chain has TRBV24-1 and TRBJ1-2; 7 positions match TRBD1. The CDR3 sequence is 15 residues long. After removal of 4 bases from V and 2 bases from J, the junction contained 6 bases not matched to a gene. Germline loops: CDR1 KGHDR, CDR2 SFDVKD.

This clone was found once. This CDR3 is CASSVGGMRNQPQHF. CDR3 coding DNA: TGTGCCAGCAGCGTCGGAGGAATGCGCAATCAGCCCCAGCATTTT. V is TRBV9 and J is TRBJ1-5; D is undetermined. The CDR3 extends over 15 amino acids. Germline CDR1 and CDR2: SGDLS and YYNGEE. The V and J ends lost 2 bases and 2 bases respectively, with 11 bases between them.

The J gene is TRBJ2-1, the V gene TRBV7-2, with D maybe TRBD2 (6 bases). Germline loops: CDR1 SGHTA, CDR2 FQGNSA. The length of the CDR3 is 15 residues. V dropped 2 bases and J dropped 8 bases, with 16 bases sitting between them. The CDR3 DNA sequence: TGTGCCAGCAGCTTAAGGTTCGGGGGAAGCGATGAGCAGTTCTTC. Residues: CASSLRFGGSDEQFF.

CDR3 nucleotides: TGTGCCAGTGACAGGGGGACGTACAATGAGCAGTTCTTC. Amino acid sequence: CASDRGTYNEQFF. The chain uses TRBV12-3 or TRBV12-4 and TRBJ2-1; 9 positions agree with TRBD1. V dropped 9 bases and J dropped 4; count of bases not matched to a gene: 4. The CDR3 is made up of 13 amino acids.

The rearrangement joins TRBV7-2 to TRBJ2-7; 8 bases are a match to TRBD1. CDR1 and CDR2 from the germline V gene are SGHTA and FQGNSA. The length of the CDR3 is 15 residues. V dropped 5 bases and J dropped 1; count of bases not matched to a gene: 7. CDR3 region: CASSDRGTGSYEQYF. The CDR3 region has the DNA TGTGCCAGCAGCGATAGGGGGACAGGATCCTACGAGCAGTACTTC.

V gene TRBV9 combines with J gene TRBJ1-4; 7 nucleotides align to TRBD1. CDR1 is SGDLS, CDR2 YYNGEE, per germline. This CDR3 has 15 residues. The V and J ends lost 0 bases and 8 bases, in that order; junction bases with no gene match: 7. CDR3 protein: CASSVDEGAREKLFF. The CDR3 DNA sequence: TGTGCCAGCAGCGTAGATGAGGGGGCAAGGGAAAAACTGTTTTTT.

The chain recombines TRBV9 with TRBJ1-2, with a tentative D call TRBD1 (6 bases). The V gene's germline CDR1 is SGDLS and CDR2 YYNGEE. The CDR3 sequence is 15 residues long. V was cut by 2 bases and J by 6 bases, with 17 bases left in between. CDR3 nucleotides: TGTGCCAGCAGCGTTTTTCCCGGGACAACGGATGGCTACACCTTC. Translating it yields CASSVFPGTTDGYTF.

This chain joins TRBV10-3 and TRBJ1-1; D is unclear. The CDR3 length is 14 residues. Germline CDR1 ENHRY, CDR2 SYGVKD. Trimming took off 6 bases at V and 4 bases at J, with 15 bases between the two ends. CDR3 bases: TGTGCCATCAGGGCCCAACCGACGGGCACTGAAGCTTTCTTT. Translated: CAIRAQPTGTEAFF.

The J gene is TRBJ1-1, the V gene TRBV24-1; unclear D gene. This CDR3 comprises 12 residues. Between the trimmed V and J ends, which lost 3 bases and 11 bases, there was a span of 12 bases. The germline V gene has CDR1 KGHDR and CDR2 SFDVKD. The CDR3 nucleotides read TGTGCCACCAGTGATGCGACGAGCAGGGCTTTCTTT. Translation: CATSDATSRAFF.

The chain links TRBV5-1 to TRBJ2-1, with D possibly matching TRBD1 (6 bases). The CDR3 is 17 residues long. Germline CDR1 is SGHRS and CDR2 is YFSETQ. With 7 bases removed from V and 7 bases from J, the gap between germline ends came to 27 bases. CDR3 amino acids: CASLSRGPAGSYNEQFF. CDR3 DNA sequence: TGCGCCAGCCTCAGCAGGGGTCCGGCGGGCTCATATAATGAGCAGTTCTTC.

The rearrangement links TRBV13 to TRBJ1-2, with D possibly TRBD1 on 6 matching bases. This CDR3 has 15 amino acids. Trimming removed 5 bases at V and 0 bases at J, with 13 bases between. The germline gives CDR1 PRHDT, CDR2 FYEKMQ (reference sequence). CDR3 DNA sequence: TGTGCCAGCAGCCTTCGGACAGATACTAACTATGGCTACACCTTC. This sequence encodes CASSLRTDTNYGYTF.

This clone came up once. The chain recombines TRBV29-1 with TRBJ2-3, with TRBD2 as a possible D gene (6 bases). The CDR3 length is 15 residues. V shed 0 bases and J shed 3 bases, with 13 bases lying between them. CDR1 is SQVTM, CDR2 ANQGSEA, per germline. The CDR3 loop reads CSVEEFGGWTDTQYF. As DNA, the CDR3 is TGCAGCGTTGAAGAATTCGGGGGTTGGACAGATACGCAGTATTTT.

The V gene is TRBV5-1, the J gene TRBJ2-5; 11 positions match TRBD2. The CDR3 sequence is 17 residues long. V shed 0 bases and J 2 bases; nucleotides not matched to a gene: 6. From germline, CDR1 is SGHRS and CDR2 YFSETQ. As DNA, the CDR3 is TGCGCCAGCAGCTTGGCCCCAGTAGCGGGGGGGCAAGAGACCCAGTACTTC. Its protein product is CASSLAPVAGGQETQYF.

This chain connects TRBV27 to TRBJ1-2, with 8 bases aligning to TRBD1. The CDR3 is 15 amino acids. Germline V lookup: CDR1 MNHEY, CDR2 SMNVEV (reference sequence). J was trimmed by 4 bases and V by 4 bases; bases with no gene match: 8. The DNA of the CDR3 is TGTGCCAGCAGTTGGGACAGGTGGGGTTCCTATGGCTACACCTTC. This sequence encodes CASSWDRWGSYGYTF.

The J gene is TRBJ2-7, the V gene TRBV12-3 or TRBV12-4; a weak D match, TRBD2 (6 bases). The CDR3 loop spans 13 amino acids. V was clipped by 3 bases and J by 4 bases, with 10 bases between them. CDR3 sequence: CASSFGGRYEQYF. The DNA of the CDR3 is TGTGCCAGCAGTTTTGGGGGGAGGTACGAGCAGTACTTC.

The J gene is TRBJ2-5, the V gene TRBV7-8; possible D gene TRBD1, 5 bases. The CDR3 has 15 amino acids. V gave up 0 bases and J gave up 2 bases, with 10 bases separating them. CDR1 and CDR2 from the germline V gene are SGHVS and FQNEAQ. Written as DNA, the CDR3 is TGTGCCAGCAGCTTAGCTTGGGGCGGTCAAGAGACCCAGTACTTC. As protein: CASSLAWGGQETQYF.

CDR3 sequence reads: CASSVGDGNYGYTF. The CDR3 nucleotides are TGCGCCAGCAGCGTAGGGGATGGGAACTATGGCTACACCTTC. This rearrangement joins TRBV5-1 to TRBJ1-2; tentatively, D is TRBD1 (5 bases). The germline V gene has CDR1 SGHRS and CDR2 YFSETQ. This CDR3 region has 14 residues. The germline V and J ends were trimmed by 4 bases and 2 bases, with 12 bases remaining between them.

The V and J genes are TRBV19 and TRBJ1-1, with a tentative D call TRBD1 (5 bases). V dropped 8 bases and J dropped 4 bases, with 14 bases sitting between them. Germline V gene data show CDR1 as LNHDA and CDR2 as SQIVND (reference sequence). This CDR3 spans 13 amino acids. The CDR3 nucleotides read TGTGCCAGTTCCGGGACTCGGGGCACTGAAGCTTTCTTT. Translation gives CASSGTRGTEAFF.

The V and J genes are TRBV11-2 and TRBJ2-7; D not resolved. CDR1 and CDR2 from the germline V gene are SGHAT and FQNNGV. The ends were cut back, 0 bases at V and 1 base at J, with 13 bases in the middle. This CDR3 is 16 amino acids long. Written as DNA, the CDR3 is TGTGCCAGCAGCTTAGATCGGTGGAGCCATTCCTACGAGCAGTACTTC. Translated: CASSLDRWSHSYEQYF.

The chain joins TRBV6-1 to TRBJ2-2; D gene ambiguous. Trimming removed 2 bases at V and 0 bases at J, with 7 bases between. CDR1 and CDR2 (germline): MNHNS, SASEGT. The CDR3 has 15 residues. CDR3 region: CASSEPVANTGELFF. CDR3 sequence (DNA): TGTGCCAGCAGTGAACCAGTTGCGAACACCGGGGAGCTGTTTTTT.